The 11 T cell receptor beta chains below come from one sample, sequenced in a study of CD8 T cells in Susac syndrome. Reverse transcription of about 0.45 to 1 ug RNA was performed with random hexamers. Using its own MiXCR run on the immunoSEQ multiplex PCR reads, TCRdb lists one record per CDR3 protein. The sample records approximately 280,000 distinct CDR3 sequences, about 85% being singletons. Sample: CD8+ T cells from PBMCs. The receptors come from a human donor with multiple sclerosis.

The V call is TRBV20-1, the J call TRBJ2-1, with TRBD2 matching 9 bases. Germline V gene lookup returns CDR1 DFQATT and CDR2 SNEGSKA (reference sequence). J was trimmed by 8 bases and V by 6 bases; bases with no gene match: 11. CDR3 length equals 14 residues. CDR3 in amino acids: CSARGIVAGDEQFF. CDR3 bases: TGCAGTGCCCGTGGGATCGTAGCGGGAGATGAGCAGTTCTTC.

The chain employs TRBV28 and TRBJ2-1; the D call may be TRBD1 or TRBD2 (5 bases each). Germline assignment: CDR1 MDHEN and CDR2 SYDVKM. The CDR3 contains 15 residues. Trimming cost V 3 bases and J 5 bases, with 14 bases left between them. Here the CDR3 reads CASSFLLRGHNEQFF. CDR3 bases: TGTGCCAGCAGTTTCTTACTCCGGGGCCACAATGAGCAGTTCTTC.

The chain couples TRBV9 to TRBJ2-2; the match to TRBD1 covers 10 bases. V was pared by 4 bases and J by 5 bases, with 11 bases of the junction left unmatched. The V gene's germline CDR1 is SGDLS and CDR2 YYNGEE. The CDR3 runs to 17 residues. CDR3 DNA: TGTGCCAGCAGCCTTACGGACAGGGGGGTTTGGACCGGGGAGCTGTTTTTT. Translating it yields CASSLTDRGVWTGELFF.

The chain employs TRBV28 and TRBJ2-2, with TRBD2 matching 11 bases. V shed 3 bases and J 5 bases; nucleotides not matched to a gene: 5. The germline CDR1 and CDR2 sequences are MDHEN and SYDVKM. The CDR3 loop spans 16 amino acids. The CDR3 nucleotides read TGTGCCAGCAGTTTGGCCCTAGCGGGAGGTACCGGGGAGCTGTTTTTT. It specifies CASSLALAGGTGELFF.

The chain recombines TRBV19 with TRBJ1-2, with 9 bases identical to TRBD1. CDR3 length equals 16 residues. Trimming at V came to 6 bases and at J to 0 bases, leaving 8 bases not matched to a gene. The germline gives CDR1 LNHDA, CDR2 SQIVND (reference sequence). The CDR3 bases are TGTGCCAGTAGAAAGCTCCGGGACAGGGCTAACTATGGCTACACCTTC. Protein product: CASRKLRDRANYGYTF.

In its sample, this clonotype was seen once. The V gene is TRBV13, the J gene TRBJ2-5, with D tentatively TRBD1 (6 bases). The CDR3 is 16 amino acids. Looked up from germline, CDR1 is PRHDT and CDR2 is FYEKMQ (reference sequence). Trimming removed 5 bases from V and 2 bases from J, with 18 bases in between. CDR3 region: CASSQGRWGRQETQYF. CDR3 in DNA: TGTGCCAGCAGCCAAGGACGGTGGGGGCGTCAAGAGACCCAGTACTTC.

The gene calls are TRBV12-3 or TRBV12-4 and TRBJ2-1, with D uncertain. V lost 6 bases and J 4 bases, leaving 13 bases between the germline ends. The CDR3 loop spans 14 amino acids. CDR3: CASSLETDYNEQFF. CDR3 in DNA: TGTGCCAGCAGCCTCGAGACCGATTACAATGAGCAGTTCTTC.

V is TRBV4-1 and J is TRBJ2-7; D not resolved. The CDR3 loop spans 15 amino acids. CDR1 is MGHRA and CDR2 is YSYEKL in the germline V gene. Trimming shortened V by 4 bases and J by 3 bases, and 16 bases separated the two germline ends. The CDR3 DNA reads TGCGCCAGCAGCCTCCCCGTGTTGTCGATCTACGAGCAGTACTTC. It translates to CASSLPVLSIYEQYF.

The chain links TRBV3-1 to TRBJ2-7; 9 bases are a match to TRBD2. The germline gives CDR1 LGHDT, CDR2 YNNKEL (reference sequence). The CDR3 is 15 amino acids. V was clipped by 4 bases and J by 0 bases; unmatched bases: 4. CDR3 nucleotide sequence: TGTGCCAGCAGCCCCGGACTAGCGCTCTCCTACGAGCAGTACTTC. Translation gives CASSPGLALSYEQYF.

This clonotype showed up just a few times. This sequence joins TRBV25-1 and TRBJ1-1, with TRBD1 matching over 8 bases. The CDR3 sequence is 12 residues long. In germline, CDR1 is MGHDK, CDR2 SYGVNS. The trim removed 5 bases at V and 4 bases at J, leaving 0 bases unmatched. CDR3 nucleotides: TGTGCCAGCAGTACAGGGGGCACTGAAGCTTTCTTT. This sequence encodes CASSTGGTEAFF.

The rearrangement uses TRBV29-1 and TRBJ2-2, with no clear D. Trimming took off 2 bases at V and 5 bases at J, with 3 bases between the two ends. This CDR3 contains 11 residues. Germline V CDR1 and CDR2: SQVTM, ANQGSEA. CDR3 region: CSVERTGELFF. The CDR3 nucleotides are TGCAGCGTTGAAAGGACCGGGGAGCTGTTTTTT.